This TCR beta chain was captured by sequencing in a study of graft-versus-host responses after intestinal transplantation. Study summary: Each transplant was multivisceral, liver-intestinal, or isolated intestinal. Uniformly, recipients were administered anti-thymocyte globulin induction with subsequent tacrolimus and steroids for around 3 years. Study results and caveats: The study associated peak circulating GvH clone levels with early post-transplant HvG declines.

V shed 3 bases and J shed 9 bases, with 15 bases lying between them. The length of the CDR3 is 14 residues. The germline V gene encodes CDR1 WNHNN and CDR2 SYGVQD (reference sequence). Concerning this clone: The antigen remains unidentified.

Assay used: immunoSEQ multiplex PCR; TCRdb lists only in-frame clones, some missing. Seen here are about 97,000 clones, roughly 90% observed once, and the top ten hold about 0.062%. Sequencing was performed on unstimulated CD8+ T cells sorted from spleen or lymph node cells, taken before transplant. The TCR comes from a human donor who was the organ donor for an intestinal transplant. The chain links TRBV10-1 to TRBJ2-1; tentatively, D is TRBD2 (6 bases). The CDR3 loop reads CASSDRRESGEQFF. In nucleotides, the CDR3 is TGCGCCAGCAGTGATCGACGGGAGTCGGGTGAGCAGTTCTTC.